Many counts were recorded for the clone carrying this T cell receptor beta chain. The sample belongs to a study of T-cell reconstitution after alpha-beta-depleted transplantation in children. The junction had 2 bases not matched to a gene; V was cut back by 4 bases and J by 2 bases. CDR1 SGHRS and CDR2 YFSETQ come from the germline V gene. The CDR3 length is 14 residues. The authors prepared the TCRbeta library with unique molecular identifiers. From the PCR reads, TCRdb called clonotypes with MiXCR, one entry per CDR3 protein. The sample includes around 600,000 distinct CDR3 sequences, 8% to 11% of them seen just once.

The V call is TRBV5-1, the J call TRBJ2-3, with 9 positions matching TRBD1. The TCR originated in a human donor who donated a stem cell graft to a child with acute myeloid leukemia. The specimen comprised PBMCs from the stem cell graft donor, sampled from the stem cell graft. As DNA, the CDR3 is TGCGCCAGCAGCCGGACAGGGGACACAGATACGCAGTATTTT. It specifies CASSRTGDTDTQYF. The complete variable domain, with remaining parts taken from reference TRBV5-1 and TRBJ2-3, reads KAGVTQTPRYLIKTRGQQVTLSCSPISGHRSVSWYQQTPGQGLQFLFEYFSETQRNKGNFPGRFSGRQFSNSRSEMNVSTLELGDSALYLCASSRTGDTDTQYFGPGTRLTVL.